The clone carrying this TCR beta chain has more than one count but fewer than ten. The data were obtained in a study of OX40 agonist ivuxolimab in advanced cancers. Germline-derived CDR1 and CDR2 are SNHLY and FYNNEI. There are 14 residues in the CDR3. Trimming pared 2 bases from V and 0 bases from J, leaving 5 bases between. Repertoires were generated with immunoSEQ multiplex PCR, while TCRdb's copy carries only in-frame clones and drops some. The sample has roughly 100,000 clones, approximately 90% seen once; the top ten hold around 0.47%. The clonotype originates from an adult with an advanced solid tumor such as melanoma, head and neck, liver or kidney cancer. This chain uses TRBV2 with TRBJ1-5; no clear D. The sequencing here drew on CD4+ or CD8+ T cells sorted from blood, taken in a trial of the OX40 agonist ivuxolimab. The CDR3 sequence is CASSEPSSNQPQHF. CDR3 in DNA: TGTGCCAGCAGTGAACCCAGTAGCAATCAGCCCCAGCATTTT.